The next 17 T cell receptor beta chains were all read from a single sample in a study of vaccination effects on CD4 cells after COVID-19. These TCRs are of unknown antigen specificity. After less than twelve days in culture, the CD4+ T cells were isolated. Data came from immunoSEQ multiplex PCR; TCRdb stores just in-frame clones and leaves some out. The sample carries about 74,000 clones, roughly three quarters recorded once. Here the sequenced sample was CD4+ T cells from PBMCs cultured without peptide, taken before COVID-19 vaccination. The receptors derive from a human donor who received a COVID-19 vaccine.

This clone was detected only a few times. The rearrangement joins TRBV7-3 to TRBJ1-2, with 8 positions matching TRBD1. This CDR3 is built from 15 residues. Per germline, CDR1 SGHTA and CDR2 FQGTGA. J lost 4 bases, V lost 5 bases, and 9 bases had no gene match. The CDR3 DNA follows: TGTGCCAGCAGCCCCCAGACAGGGGAGGGCTATGGCTACACCTTC. This translates into CASSPQTGEGYGYTF.

V usage is TRBV9 and J usage is TRBJ2-1; D perhaps matches TRBD1 (5 bases). Trimming removed 4 bases from V and 0 bases from J, with 17 bases in between. Looked up from germline, CDR1 is SGDLS and CDR2 is YYNGEE. This CDR3 has 17 residues. CDR3 sequence: CASSPQDSARSYNEQFF. CDR3 nucleotide sequence: TGTGCCAGCAGCCCACAAGACAGTGCCCGCTCCTACAATGAGCAGTTCTTC.

The chain carries TRBV3-1 (or the pseudogene TRBV3-2) and TRBJ1-3; maybe TRBD1 (6 bases). V gave up 10 bases and J gave up 2 bases, with 12 bases separating them. Germline CDR1 reads LGHDT; CDR2 reads YNNKEL (reference sequence). The CDR3 length is 13 residues. CDR3 sequence reads: CAISQGAGNTIYF. CDR3 bases: TGTGCCATCTCACAGGGAGCTGGAAACACCATATATTTT.

The chain couples TRBV5-1 to TRBJ2-3; tentatively, D is TRBD1 or TRBD2 (5 bases each). The CDR3 has 16 residues. Germline-derived CDR1 and CDR2 are SGHRS and YFSETQ. V was shortened by 3 bases and J by 0 bases, with 14 bases between the two germline ends. The CDR3 sequence is CASSWDRMPSTDTQYF. The CDR3 DNA reads as TGCGCCAGCAGCTGGGACCGAATGCCTAGCACAGATACGCAGTATTTT.

The chain combines TRBV19 with TRBJ2-3; 9 positions agree with TRBD1. The germline CDR1 and CDR2 sequences are LNHDA and SQIVND (reference sequence). The CDR3 consists of 14 residues. The ends lost 9 bases at V and 3 bases at J; junction bases unmatched: 7. The CDR3 DNA reads TGTGCCAGCAATTACAGGGGGCGAACAGATACGCAGTATTTT. Protein: CASNYRGRTDTQYF. Full variable domain (outside the CDR3, taken from reference TRBV19 and TRBJ2-3): DGGITQSPKYLFRKEGQNVTLSCEQNLNHDAMYWYRQDPGQGLRLIYYSQIVNDFQKGDIAEGYSVSREKKESFPLTVTSAQKNPTAFYLCASNYRGRTDTQYFGPGTRLTVL.

The genes are TRBV5-3 and TRBJ1-2, with D possibly matching TRBD1 (5 bases). TRBV5-3 is flagged as an ORF with uncertain function. The length of the CDR3 is 14 residues. With 6 bases removed from V and 5 bases from J, the gap between germline ends came to 17 bases. CDR3 sequence: CARKDQGFVYGYTF. The CDR3 DNA is TGTGCCAGAAAGGATCAGGGATTTGTGTATGGCTACACCTTC.

The chain joins TRBV7-8 to TRBJ2-7, with 13 nucleotides matching TRBD2. Germline V gene sequence: CDR1 SGHVS, CDR2 FQNEAQ. The V gene end was trimmed by 4 bases and the J gene end by 1 base; junction bases not matched to a gene: 4. The CDR3 length is 16 residues. CDR3 amino acids: CASSSLTSGGSYEQYV. CDR3 nucleotides: TGTGCCAGCAGCTCGCTGACTAGCGGGGGGTCCTACGAGCAGTACGTC.

This sequence joins TRBV6-5 and TRBJ2-2; TRBD2 agrees at 10 bases. CDR1 and CDR2 from the germline V gene are MNHEY and SVGAGI. CDR3 size: 15 residues. The junction had 9 bases not matched to a gene; V was cut back by 8 bases and J by 6 bases. Here the CDR3 reads CASGSGGADAGELFF. The CDR3 region has the DNA TGTGCCAGCGGGAGCGGGGGGGCTGACGCCGGGGAGCTGTTTTTT.

The CDR3: CASSLAGAPGYEQYV. The CDR3, as DNA: TGTGCCAGCAGCTTAGCGGGGGCTCCGGGGTACGAGCAGTACGTC. The gene calls are TRBV11-2 and TRBJ2-7; D possibly uses TRBD1 or TRBD2 (6 bases each). V shed 1 base and J shed 4 bases, with 14 bases lying between them. The CDR3 has 15 residues. In germline, CDR1 is SGHAT, CDR2 FQNNGV.

This chain joins TRBV19 and TRBJ1-2, with D unresolved. Per the germline V gene, CDR1 is LNHDA and CDR2 is SQIVND (reference sequence). V was clipped by 3 bases and J by 4 bases, with 15 bases between them. The CDR3 sequence is 15 residues long. The CDR3 spells CASSIQSGSGYGYTF. Written as DNA, the CDR3 is TGTGCCAGTAGTATCCAAAGTGGATCCGGCTATGGCTACACCTTC. Based on the CDR3 plus reference TRBV19 and TRBJ1-2, the full variable domain is DGGITQSPKYLFRKEGQNVTLSCEQNLNHDAMYWYRQDPGQGLRLIYYSQIVNDFQKGDIAEGYSVSREKKESFPLTVTSAQKNPTAFYLCASSIQSGSGYGYTFGSGTRLTVV.

The DNA for the CDR3 is TGTGCCAGCAGCCCCCTAGTGCAGGGGGTTTTCCACAATGAGCAGTTCTTC. This gives the protein CASSPLVQGVFHNEQFF. This rearrangement joins TRBV14 to TRBJ2-1; 7 nucleotides match TRBD1. Trimming cost V 4 bases and J 5 bases; bases outside gene matches: 14. The CDR3 runs to 17 residues. The germline V gene encodes CDR1 SGHDN and CDR2 FVKESK. Looking up the rest from reference TRBV14 and TRBJ2-1 gives the full variable domain: EAGVTQFPSHSVIEKGQTVTLRCDPISGHDNLYWYRRVMGKEIKFLLHFVKESKQDESGMPNNRFLAERTGGTYSTLKVQPAELEDSGVYFCASSPLVQGVFHNEQFFGPGTRLTVL.

V gene TRBV18 combines with J gene TRBJ1-1; possibly TRBD1 for D (6 bases). Germline CDR1 and CDR2: KGHSH and LQKENI. The CDR3 runs 14 residues. Trimming shortened V by 5 bases and J by 0 bases, and 10 bases separated the two germline ends. CDR3 sequence reads: CASSKGTLNTEAFF. CDR3 bases: TGTGCCAGCTCAAAAGGGACACTGAACACTGAAGCTTTCTTT.

The chain couples TRBV5-1 to TRBJ1-5; 8 bases agree with TRBD1. V lost 5 bases to trimming and J lost 7 bases; unmatched junction nucleotides: 5. The CDR3 contains 13 residues. The germline gives CDR1 SGHRS, CDR2 YFSETQ. The CDR3 bases are TGCGCCAGCAGTCTGACAGGGGAACAGCCCCAGCATTTT. Residues: CASSLTGEQPQHF.

The chain couples TRBV4-1 to TRBJ2-1, with 10 bases aligning to TRBD1. Per germline, CDR1 MGHRA and CDR2 YSYEKL. The CDR3 is made up of 20 amino acids. Trimming removed 4 bases from V and 3 bases from J; junction bases left unmatched: 18. For the CDR3, the DNA is TGCGCCAGCAGCCCCCGGACGGGACAGGGGCAACCGTCCCGCTACAATGAGCAGTTCTTC. It specifies CASSPRTGQGQPSRYNEQFF.

The chain recombines TRBV15 with TRBJ2-7; D uncertain. Germline CDR1 LNHNV, CDR2 YYDKDF (reference sequence). The CDR3 contains 13 residues. With 0 bases removed from V and 0 bases from J, the gap between germline ends came to 3 bases. DNA for the CDR3: TGTGCCACCAGCAGAGATCACTCCTACGAGCAGTACGTC. It translates to CATSRDHSYEQYV.

The chain links TRBV5-4 to TRBJ1-1; a possible D gene is TRBD1 (6 bases). Between the trimmed V and J ends, which lost 2 bases and 9 bases, there was a span of 14 bases. Germline V gene sequence: CDR1 SGHNT, CDR2 YYREEE (reference sequence). The CDR3 runs 13 residues. This CDR3 is CASSLSMGGQAFF. The CDR3 DNA sequence: TGTGCCAGCAGCTTATCCATGGGGGGCCAAGCTTTCTTT.

This chain connects TRBV21-1 to TRBJ2-7; the DNA was not compared with TRBD1, the D call given in the table. TRBV21-1 is reported as a pseudogene. This CDR3 is 13 amino acids long. CDR3 loop: CASSKWGPHEQYV. The CDR3 DNA is TGTGCCAGCAGCAAATGGGGGCCCCACGAGCAGTACGTC.